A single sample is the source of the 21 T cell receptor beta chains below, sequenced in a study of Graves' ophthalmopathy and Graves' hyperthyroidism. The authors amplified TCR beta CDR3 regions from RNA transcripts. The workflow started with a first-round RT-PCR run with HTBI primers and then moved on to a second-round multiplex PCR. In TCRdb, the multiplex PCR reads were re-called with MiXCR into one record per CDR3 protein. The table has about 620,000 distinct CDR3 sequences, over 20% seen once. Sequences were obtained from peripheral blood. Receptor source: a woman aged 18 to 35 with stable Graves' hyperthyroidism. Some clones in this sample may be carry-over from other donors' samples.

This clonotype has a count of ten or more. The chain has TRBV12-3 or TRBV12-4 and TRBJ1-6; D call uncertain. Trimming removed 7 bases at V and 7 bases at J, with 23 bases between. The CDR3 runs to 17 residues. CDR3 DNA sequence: TGTGCCAGCACCCCCGGCGGCGGGTCCCGCCAAAATTCACCCCTCCACTTT. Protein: CASTPGGGSRQNSPLHF.

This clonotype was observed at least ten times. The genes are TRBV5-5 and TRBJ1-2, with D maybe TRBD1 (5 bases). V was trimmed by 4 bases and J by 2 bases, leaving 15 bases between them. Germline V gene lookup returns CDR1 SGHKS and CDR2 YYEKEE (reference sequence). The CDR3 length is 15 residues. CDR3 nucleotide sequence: TGTGCCAGCAGCACTTTACCGACAGACAACTATGGCTACACCTTC. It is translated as CASSTLPTDNYGYTF.

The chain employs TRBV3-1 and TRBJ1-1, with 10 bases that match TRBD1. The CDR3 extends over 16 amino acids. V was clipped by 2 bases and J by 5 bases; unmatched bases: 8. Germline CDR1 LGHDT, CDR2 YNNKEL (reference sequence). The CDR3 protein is CASSQLGTGAGTEAFF. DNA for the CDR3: TGTGCCAGCAGCCAACTTGGGACAGGGGCAGGGACTGAAGCTTTCTTT.

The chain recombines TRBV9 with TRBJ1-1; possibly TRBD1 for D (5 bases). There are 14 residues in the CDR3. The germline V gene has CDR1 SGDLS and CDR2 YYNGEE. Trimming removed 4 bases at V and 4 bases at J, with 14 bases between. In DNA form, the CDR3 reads TGTGCCAGCAGCTCCACAGTGGGGGGCACTGAAGCTTTCTTT. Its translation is CASSSTVGGTEAFF.

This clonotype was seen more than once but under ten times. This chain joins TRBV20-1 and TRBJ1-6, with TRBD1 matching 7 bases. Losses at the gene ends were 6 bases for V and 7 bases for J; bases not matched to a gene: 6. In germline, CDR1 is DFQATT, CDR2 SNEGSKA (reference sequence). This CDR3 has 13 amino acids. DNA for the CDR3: TGCAGTGCCCCAACAGGGGTAAATTCACCCCTCCACTTT. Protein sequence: CSAPTGVNSPLHF.

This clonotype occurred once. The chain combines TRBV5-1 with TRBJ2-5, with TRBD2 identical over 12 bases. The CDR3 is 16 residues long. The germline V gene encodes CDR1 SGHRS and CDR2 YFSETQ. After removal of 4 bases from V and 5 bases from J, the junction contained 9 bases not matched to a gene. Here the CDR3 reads CASSHLAGGPMETQYF. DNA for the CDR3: TGCGCCAGCAGCCACCTAGCGGGGGGGCCTATGGAGACCCAGTACTTC.

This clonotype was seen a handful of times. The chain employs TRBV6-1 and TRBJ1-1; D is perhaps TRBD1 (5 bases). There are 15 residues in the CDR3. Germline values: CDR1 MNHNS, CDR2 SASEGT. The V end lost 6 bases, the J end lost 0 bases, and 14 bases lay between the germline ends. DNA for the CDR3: TGTGCCAGCAGACCTCTCCAGGGACTGAACACTGAAGCTTTCTTT. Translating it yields CASRPLQGLNTEAFF.

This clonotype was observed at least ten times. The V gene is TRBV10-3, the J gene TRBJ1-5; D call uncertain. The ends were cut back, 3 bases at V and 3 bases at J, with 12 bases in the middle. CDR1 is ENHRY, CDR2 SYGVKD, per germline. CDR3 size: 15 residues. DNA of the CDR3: TGTGCCATCAGTGAAGAAGGCCGGTTCAATCAGCCCCAGCATTTT. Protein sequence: CAISEEGRFNQPQHF.

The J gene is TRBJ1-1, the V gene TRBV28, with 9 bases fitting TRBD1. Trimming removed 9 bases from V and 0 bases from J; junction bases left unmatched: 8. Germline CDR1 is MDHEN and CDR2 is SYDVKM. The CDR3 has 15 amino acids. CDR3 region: CASLTGGALNTEAFF. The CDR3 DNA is TGTGCCAGTTTGACAGGGGGAGCCTTGAACACTGAAGCTTTCTTT.

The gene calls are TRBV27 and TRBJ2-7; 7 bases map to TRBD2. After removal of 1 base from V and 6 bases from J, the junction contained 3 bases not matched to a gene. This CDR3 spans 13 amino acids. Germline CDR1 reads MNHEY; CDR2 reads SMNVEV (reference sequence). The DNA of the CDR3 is TGTGCCAGCAGTTTATGGGGCGGGGGCGAGCAGTACTTC. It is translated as CASSLWGGGEQYF.

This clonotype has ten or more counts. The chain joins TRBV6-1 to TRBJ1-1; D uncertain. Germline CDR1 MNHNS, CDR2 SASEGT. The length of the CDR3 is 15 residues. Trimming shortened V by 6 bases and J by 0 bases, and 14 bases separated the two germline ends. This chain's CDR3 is CASRPGYSMNTEAFF. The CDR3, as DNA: TGTGCCAGCAGACCCGGGTACTCGATGAACACTGAAGCTTTCTTT.

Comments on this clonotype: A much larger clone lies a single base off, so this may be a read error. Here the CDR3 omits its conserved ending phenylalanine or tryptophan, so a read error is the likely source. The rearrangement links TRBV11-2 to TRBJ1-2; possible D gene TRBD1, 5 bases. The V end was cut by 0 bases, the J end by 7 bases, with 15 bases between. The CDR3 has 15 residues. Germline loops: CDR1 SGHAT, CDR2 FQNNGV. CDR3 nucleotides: TGTGCCAGCAGCTTAGAAAGGGGAAAACTTGCTGGCTACACCGTC. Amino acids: CASSLERGKLAGYTV.

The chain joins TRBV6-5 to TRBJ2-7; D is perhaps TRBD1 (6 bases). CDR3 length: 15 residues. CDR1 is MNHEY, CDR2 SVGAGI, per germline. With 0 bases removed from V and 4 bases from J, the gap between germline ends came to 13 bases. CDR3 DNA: TGTGCCAGCAGTTACTCGAGAGAACAGGGTTACGAGCAGTACTTC. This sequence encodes CASSYSREQGYEQYF.

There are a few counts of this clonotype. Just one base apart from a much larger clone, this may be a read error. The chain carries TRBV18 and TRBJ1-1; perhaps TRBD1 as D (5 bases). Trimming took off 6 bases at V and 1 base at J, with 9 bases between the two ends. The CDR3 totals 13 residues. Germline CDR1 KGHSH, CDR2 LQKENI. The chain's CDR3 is CASSDSKNTEAFF. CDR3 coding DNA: TGTGCCAGCTCCGACAGCAAGAACACTGAAGCTTTCTTT. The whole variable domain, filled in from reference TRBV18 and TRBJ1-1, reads NAGVMQNPRHLVRRRGQEARLRCSPMKGHSHVYWYRQLPEEGLKFMVYLQKENIIDESGMPKERFSAEFPKEGPSILRIQQVVRGDSAAYFCASSDSKNTEAFFGQGTRLTVV.

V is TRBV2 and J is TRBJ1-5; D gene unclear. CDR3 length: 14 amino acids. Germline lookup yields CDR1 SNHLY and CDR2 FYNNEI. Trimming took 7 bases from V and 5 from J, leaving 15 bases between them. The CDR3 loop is CASTARGSDQPQHF. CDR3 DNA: TGTGCCAGCACCGCTCGGGGTTCGGATCAGCCCCAGCATTTT.

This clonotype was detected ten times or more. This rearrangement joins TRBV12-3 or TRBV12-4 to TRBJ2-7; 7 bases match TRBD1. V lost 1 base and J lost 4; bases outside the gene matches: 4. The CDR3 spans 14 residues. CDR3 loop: CASSLEGGAYEQYF. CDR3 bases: TGTGCCAGCAGTTTAGAAGGGGGCGCGTACGAGCAGTACTTC.

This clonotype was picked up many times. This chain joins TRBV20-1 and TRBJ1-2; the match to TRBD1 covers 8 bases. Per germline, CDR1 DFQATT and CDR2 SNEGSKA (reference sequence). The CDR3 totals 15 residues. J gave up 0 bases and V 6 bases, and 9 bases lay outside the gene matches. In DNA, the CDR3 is TGCAGTGCCGGACAGGGTGGATTTGCTAACTATGGCTACACCTTC. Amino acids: CSAGQGGFANYGYTF.

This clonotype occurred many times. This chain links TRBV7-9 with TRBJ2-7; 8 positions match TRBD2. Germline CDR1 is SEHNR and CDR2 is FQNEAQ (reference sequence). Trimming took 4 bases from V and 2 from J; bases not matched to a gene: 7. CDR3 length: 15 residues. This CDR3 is CASSSMRGATYEQYF. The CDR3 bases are TGTGCCAGCAGCTCCATGCGGGGGGCAACCTACGAGCAGTACTTC.

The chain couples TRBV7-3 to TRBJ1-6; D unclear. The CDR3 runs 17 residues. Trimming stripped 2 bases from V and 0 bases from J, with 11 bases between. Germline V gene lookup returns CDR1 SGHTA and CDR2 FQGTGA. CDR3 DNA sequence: TGTGCCAGCAGCTTAGGCAGTGTCAGCTCCTATAATTCACCCCTCCACTTT. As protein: CASSLGSVSSYNSPLHF.

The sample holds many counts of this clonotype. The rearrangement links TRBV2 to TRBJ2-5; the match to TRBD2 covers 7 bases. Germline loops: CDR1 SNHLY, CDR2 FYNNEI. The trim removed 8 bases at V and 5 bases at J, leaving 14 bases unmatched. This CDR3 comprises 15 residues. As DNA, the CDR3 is TGTGCCAGCGGCGGAGTGGGGACTACCAGGGAGACCCAGTACTTC. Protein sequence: CASGGVGTTRETQYF.

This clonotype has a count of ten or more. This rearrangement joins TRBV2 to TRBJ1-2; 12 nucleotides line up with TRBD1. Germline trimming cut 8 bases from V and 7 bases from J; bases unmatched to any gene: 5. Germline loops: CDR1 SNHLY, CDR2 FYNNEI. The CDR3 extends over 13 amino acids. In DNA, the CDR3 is TGTGCCAGCCGGGACAGGGGGCTTATTGGCTACACCTTC. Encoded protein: CASRDRGLIGYTF.